This T cell receptor beta chain came from a study of T cells in women clearing cervical HPV infection. Study-level information: For cases, blood was sampled a median 149 days after lesion detection, interquartile range about 90 to 210 days. Study-wide findings and caveats: Combining TCR richness with V gene abundances gave approximately 0.84 AUC. Each sample's T-cell count was unknown, possibly confounding richness.

Notes on this clone: The antigen remains undetermined. The sequenced fragment ends 3 residues before the CDR3 boundary, so the rest is inferred from the germline J gene.

immunoSEQ multiplex PCR used an average of approximately 1,300 ng genomic DNA. TCRdb's table, derived via immunoSEQ multiplex PCR, lists solely in-frame clones and lacks some. This table holds about 48,000 clones. Germline lookup yields CDR1 SGHVS and CDR2 FQNEAQ. The CDR3 length is 14 residues. With 6 bases removed from V and 5 bases from J, the gap between germline ends came to 17 bases. Specimen: blood buffy coat. The source is a woman between 18 and 75 years old with a cervical HPV16 infection that either progressed to CIN3+ or cleared (not recorded which). The rearrangement uses TRBV7-8 and TRBJ2-7; tentatively, D is TRBD1 (6 bases). The CDR3 bases that were read are TGTGCCAGCAGATTGACTTACAGGGCCGACGAG. Translating it yields CASRLTYRADE. The full CDR3 sequence reads CASRLTYRADEQYF. Full variable domain (remainder filled in from reference TRBV7-8 and TRBJ2-7): GAGVSQSPRYKVAKRGQDVALRCDPISGHVSLFWYQQALGQGPEFLTYFQNEAQLDKSGLPSDRFFAERPEGSVSTLKIQRTQQEDSAVYLCASRLTYRADEQYFGPGTRLTVT.